This TCR beta chain was found in a study of shared clonotypes between healthy human individuals. Study-wide background: Aged 18 to 49, the donors were a couple of women and three men. Per-donor plates numbered three CD4 naive, three CD4 memory, two CD8 naive and one CD8 memory.

CD45RO-negative CD8 cells positively selected for CCR7 made up the naive population, which excluded terminally differentiated effector memory CD45RA+ cells. Recent acute infections and vaccinations were absent in the healthy HIV-negative adult donors. CDR3 length equals 13 residues. CDR1 is MNHNS and CDR2 is SASEGT in the germline V gene. V dropped 2 bases and J dropped 4 bases, with 9 bases sitting between them. TCRdb's table, derived via immunoSEQ multiplex PCR, lists solely in-frame clones and lacks some. The sample yields approximately 720,000 clones, 92% seen once. This chain links TRBV6-1 with TRBJ2-7; D uncertain. Sequencing was carried out using naive CD8+ T cells sorted from blood. The sequence was obtained from a man aged 25 to 40 in good health. In nucleotides, the CDR3 is TGTGCCAGCAGTGAATTTCCACTTTACGAGCAGTACTTC. It codes for CASSEFPLYEQYF.